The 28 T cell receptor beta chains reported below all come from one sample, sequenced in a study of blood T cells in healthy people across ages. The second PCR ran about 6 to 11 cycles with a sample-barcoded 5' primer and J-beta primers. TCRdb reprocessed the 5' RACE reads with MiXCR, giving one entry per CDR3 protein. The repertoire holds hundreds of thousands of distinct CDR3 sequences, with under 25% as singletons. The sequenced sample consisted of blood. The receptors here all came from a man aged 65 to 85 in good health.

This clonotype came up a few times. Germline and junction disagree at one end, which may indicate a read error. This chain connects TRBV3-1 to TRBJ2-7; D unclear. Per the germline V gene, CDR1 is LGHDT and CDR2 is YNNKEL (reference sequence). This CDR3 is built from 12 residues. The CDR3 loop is CASSKDDYEQYF. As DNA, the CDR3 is TGTGCCAGCAGCAAAGACGACTACGAGCAGTACTTC.

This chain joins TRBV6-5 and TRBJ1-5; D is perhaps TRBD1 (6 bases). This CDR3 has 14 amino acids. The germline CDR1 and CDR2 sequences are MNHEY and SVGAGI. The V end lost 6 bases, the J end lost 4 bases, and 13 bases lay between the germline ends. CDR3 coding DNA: TGTGCCAGCAGATTACAGGGTGCAAATCAGCCCCAGCATTTT. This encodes CASRLQGANQPQHF.

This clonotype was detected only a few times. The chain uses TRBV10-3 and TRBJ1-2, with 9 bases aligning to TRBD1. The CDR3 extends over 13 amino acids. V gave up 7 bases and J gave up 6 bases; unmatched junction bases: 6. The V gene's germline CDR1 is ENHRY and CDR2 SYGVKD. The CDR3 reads CAITGQGWHGYTF. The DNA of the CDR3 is TGTGCCATCACTGGACAGGGGTGGCATGGCTACACCTTC.

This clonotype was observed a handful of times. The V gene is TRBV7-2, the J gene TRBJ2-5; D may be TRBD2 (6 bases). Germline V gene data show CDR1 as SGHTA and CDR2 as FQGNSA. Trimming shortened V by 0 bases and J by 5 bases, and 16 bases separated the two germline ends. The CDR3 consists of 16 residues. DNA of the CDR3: TGTGCCAGCAGCTTAGCGGGAGGTCCCTTTGGTGAGACCCAGTACTTC. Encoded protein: CASSLAGGPFGETQYF. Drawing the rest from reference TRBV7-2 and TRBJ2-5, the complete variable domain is GAGVSQSPSNKVTEKGKDVELRCDPISGHTALYWYRQSLGQGLEFLIYFQGNSAPDKSGLPSDRFSAERTGGSVSTLTIQRTQQEDSAVYLCASSLAGGPFGETQYFGPGTRLLVL.

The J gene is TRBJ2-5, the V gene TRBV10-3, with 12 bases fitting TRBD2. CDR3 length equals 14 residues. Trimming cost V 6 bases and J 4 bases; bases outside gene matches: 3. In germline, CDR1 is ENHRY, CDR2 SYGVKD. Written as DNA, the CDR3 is TGTGCCATCAGACCGGGACTAGCGGGAGAGACCCAGTACTTC. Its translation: CAIRPGLAGETQYF.

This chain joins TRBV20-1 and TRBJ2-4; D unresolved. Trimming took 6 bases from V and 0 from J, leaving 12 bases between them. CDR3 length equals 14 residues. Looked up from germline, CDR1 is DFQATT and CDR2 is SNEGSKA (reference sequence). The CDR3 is CSAQAVLAKNIQYF. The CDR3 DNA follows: TGCAGTGCCCAGGCGGTTTTAGCCAAAAACATTCAGTACTTC.

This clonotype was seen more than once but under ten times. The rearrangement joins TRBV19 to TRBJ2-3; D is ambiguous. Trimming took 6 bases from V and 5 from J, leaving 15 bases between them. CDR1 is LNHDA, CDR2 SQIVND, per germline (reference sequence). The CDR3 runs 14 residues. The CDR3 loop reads CASRFGSLGDTQYF. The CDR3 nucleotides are TGTGCCAGTAGGTTTGGCAGCCTGGGAGATACGCAGTATTTT.

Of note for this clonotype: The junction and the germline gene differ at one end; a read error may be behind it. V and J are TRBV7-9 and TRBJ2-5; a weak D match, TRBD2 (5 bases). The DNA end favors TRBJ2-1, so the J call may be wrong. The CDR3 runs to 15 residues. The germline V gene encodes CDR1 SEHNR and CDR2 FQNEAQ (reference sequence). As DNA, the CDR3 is TGTGCCTGCAGCTTCAGAAGGATGAGCGGTAATGAGCAGTTCTTC. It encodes CACSFRRMSGNEQFF.

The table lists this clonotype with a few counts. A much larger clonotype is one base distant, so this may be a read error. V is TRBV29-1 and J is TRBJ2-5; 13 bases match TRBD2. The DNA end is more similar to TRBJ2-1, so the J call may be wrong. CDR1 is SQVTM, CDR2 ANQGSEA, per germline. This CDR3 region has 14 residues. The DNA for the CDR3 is TGCAGCGTAGGACTAGCGGGAGACTACAATGAGCAGTTCTTC. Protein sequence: CSVGLAGDYNEQFF.

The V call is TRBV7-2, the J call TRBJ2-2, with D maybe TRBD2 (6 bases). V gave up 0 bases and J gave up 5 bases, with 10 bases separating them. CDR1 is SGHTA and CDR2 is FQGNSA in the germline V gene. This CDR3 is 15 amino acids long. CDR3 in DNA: TGTGCCAGCAGCTTAGCTGGGGGGACTACCGGGGAGCTGTTTTTT. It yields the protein CASSLAGGTTGELFF.

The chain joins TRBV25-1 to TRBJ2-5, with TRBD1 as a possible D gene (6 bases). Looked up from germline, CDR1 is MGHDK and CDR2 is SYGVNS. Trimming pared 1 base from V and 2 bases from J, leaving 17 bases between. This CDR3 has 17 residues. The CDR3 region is CASSESWTASMQETQYF. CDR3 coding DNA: TGTGCCAGCAGTGAATCTTGGACAGCGTCGATGCAAGAGACCCAGTACTTC. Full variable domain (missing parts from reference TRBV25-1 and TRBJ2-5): EADIYQTPRYLVIGTGKKITLECSQTMGHDKMYWYQQDPGMELHLIHYSYGVNSTEKGDLSSESTVSRIRTEHFPLTLESARPSHTSQYLCASSESWTASMQETQYFGPGTRLLVL.

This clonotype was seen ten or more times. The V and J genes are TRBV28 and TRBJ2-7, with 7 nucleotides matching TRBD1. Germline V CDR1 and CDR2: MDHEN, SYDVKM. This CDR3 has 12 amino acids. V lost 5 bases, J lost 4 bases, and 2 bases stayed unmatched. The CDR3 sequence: CASSRQGYEQYF. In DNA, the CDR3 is TGTGCCAGCAGTCGACAGGGTTACGAGCAGTACTTC.

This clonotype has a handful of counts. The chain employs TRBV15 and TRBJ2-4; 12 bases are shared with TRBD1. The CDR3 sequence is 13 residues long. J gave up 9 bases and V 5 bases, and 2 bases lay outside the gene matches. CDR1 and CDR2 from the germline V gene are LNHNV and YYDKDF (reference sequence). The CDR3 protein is CATSRDRGLIQYF. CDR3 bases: TGTGCCACCAGCCGGGACAGGGGGCTCATTCAGTACTTC.

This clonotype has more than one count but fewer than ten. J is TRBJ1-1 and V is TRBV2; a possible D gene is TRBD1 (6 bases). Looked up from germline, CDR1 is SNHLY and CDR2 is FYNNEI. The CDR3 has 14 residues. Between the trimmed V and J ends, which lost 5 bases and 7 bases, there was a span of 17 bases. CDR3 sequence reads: CASSPTGPRGEAFF. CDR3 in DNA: TGTGCCAGCAGTCCGACAGGCCCGCGGGGTGAAGCTTTCTTT.

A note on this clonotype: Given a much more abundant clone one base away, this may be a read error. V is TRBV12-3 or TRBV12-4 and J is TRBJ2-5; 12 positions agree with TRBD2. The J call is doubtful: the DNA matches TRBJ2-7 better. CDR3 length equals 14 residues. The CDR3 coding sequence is TGTGCCAGCAGCCGGACTAGCGGGATGTACGAGCAGTACTTC. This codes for CASSRTSGMYEQYF.

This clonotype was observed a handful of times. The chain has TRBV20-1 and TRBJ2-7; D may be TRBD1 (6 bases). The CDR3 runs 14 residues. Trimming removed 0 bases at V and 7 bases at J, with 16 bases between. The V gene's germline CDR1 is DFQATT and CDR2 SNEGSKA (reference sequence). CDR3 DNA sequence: TGCAGTGCTAGAGATCTGGACAGCCTAAGGGAGCAGTACTTC. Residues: CSARDLDSLREQYF.

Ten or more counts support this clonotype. The CDR3: CASSSSGGLNHNSPLHF. The CDR3 DNA is TGTGCCAGCAGCTCTTCGGGGGGTCTTAATCACAATTCACCCCTCCACTTT. The V call is TRBV5-6, the J call TRBJ1-6; D may be TRBD1 (5 bases). This CDR3 region has 17 residues. V was trimmed by 3 bases and J by 7 bases, leaving 20 bases between them. The germline V gene has CDR1 SGHDT and CDR2 YYEEEE.

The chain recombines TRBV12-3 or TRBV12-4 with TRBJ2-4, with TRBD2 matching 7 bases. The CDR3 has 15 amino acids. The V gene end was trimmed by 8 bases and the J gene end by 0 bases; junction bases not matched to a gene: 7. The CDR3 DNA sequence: TGTGCCAGCGTCTCTAGCGGACTAGCCAAAAACATTCAGTACTTC. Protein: CASVSSGLAKNIQYF.

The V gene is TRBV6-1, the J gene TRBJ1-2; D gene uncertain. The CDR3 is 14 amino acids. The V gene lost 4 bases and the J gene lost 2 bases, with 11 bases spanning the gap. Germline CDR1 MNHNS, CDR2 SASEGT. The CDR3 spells CASSVLDANYGYTF. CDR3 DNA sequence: TGTGCCAGCAGTGTCCTGGATGCAAACTATGGCTACACCTTC.

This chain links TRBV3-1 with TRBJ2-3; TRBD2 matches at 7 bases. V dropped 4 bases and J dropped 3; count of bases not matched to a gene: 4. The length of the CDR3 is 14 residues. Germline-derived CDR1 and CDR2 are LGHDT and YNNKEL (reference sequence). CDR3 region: CASSLSGKTDTQYF. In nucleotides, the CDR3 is TGTGCCAGCAGCCTGAGCGGGAAGACAGATACGCAGTATTTT.

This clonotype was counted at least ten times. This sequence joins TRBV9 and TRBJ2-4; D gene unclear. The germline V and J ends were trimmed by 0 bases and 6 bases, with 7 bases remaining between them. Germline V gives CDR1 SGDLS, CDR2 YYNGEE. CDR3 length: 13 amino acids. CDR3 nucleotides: TGTGCCAGCAGCGTAGCCCCGGGAAACATTCAGTACTTC. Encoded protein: CASSVAPGNIQYF.

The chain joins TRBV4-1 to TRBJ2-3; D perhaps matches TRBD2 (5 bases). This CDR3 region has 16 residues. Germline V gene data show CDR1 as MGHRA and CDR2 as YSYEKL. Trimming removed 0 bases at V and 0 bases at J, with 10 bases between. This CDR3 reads CASSQEVAPSTDTQYF. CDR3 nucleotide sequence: TGCGCCAGCAGCCAAGAAGTAGCGCCGAGCACAGATACGCAGTATTTT.

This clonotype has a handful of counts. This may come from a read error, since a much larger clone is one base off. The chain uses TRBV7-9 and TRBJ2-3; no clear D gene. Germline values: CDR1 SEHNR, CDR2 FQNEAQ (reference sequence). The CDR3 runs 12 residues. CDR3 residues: CTSSSDLDTQYF. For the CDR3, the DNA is TGTACCAGCAGTTCTGACTTGGATACGCAGTATTTT.

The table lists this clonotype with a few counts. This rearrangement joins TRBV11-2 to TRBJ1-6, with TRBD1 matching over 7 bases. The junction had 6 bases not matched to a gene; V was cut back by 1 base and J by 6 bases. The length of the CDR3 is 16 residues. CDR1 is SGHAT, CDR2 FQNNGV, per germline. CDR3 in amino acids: CASSLVVRGINSPLHF. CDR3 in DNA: TGTGCCAGCAGCTTAGTAGTCAGGGGGATTAATTCACCCCTCCACTTT. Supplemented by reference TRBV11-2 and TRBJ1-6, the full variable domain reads EAGVAQSPRYKIIEKRQSVAFWCNPISGHATLYWYQQILGQGPKLLIQFQNNGVVDDSQLPKDRFSAERLKGVDSTLKIQPAKLEDSAVYLCASSLVVRGINSPLHFGNGTRLTVT.

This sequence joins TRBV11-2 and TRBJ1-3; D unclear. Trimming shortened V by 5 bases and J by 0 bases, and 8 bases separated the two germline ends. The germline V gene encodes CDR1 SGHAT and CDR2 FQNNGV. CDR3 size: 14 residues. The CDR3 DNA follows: TGTGCCAGCAGCCCAACATACTCTGGAAACACCATATATTTT. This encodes CASSPTYSGNTIYF.

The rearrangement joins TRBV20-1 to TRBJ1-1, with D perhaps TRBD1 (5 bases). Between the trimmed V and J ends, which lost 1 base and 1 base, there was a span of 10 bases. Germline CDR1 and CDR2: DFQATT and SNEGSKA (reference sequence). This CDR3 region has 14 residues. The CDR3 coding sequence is TGCAGTGCTAGAGTAACCGGGGGGAACACTGAAGCTTTCTTT. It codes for CSARVTGGNTEAFF.

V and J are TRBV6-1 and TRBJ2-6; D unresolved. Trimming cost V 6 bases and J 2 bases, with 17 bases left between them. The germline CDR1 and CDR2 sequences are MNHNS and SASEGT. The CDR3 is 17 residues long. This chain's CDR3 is CASRLLTLGTGANVLTF. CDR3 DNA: TGTGCCAGCAGGCTCCTAACATTGGGGACTGGGGCCAACGTCCTGACTTTC.

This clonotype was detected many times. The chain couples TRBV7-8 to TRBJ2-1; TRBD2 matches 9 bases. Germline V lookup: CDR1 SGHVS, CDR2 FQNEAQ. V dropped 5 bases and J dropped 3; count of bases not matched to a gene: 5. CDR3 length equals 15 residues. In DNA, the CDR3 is TGTGCCAGCAGCCCGACTAGCGGAAACTACAATGAGCAGTTCTTC. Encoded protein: CASSPTSGNYNEQFF. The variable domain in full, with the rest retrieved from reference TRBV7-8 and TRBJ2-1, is GAGVSQSPRYKVAKRGQDVALRCDPISGHVSLFWYQQALGQGPEFLTYFQNEAQLDKSGLPSDRFFAERPEGSVSTLKIQRTQQEDSAVYLCASSPTSGNYNEQFFGPGTRLTVL.